What follows is one T cell receptor (beta chain) and its context. Its antigen is currently unknown. These data come from a study of cytomegalovirus exposure and HLA in healthy donors. Study outcomes and limitations: With further analysis later on, most CMV-associated TCR beta chains appeared HLA-restricted. A link between a missense DCLRE1C variant and TCR beta V- and J-gene trimming emerged from a later analysis. In a later analysis, productive TCRs from donors in an Asian-associated ancestry cluster reportedly carried fewer N-insertions than the cohort mean.

Primers included in the PCR were 60 Vbeta and 13 Jbeta primers. Profiling relied on immunoSEQ multiplex PCR, and the TCRdb table lists in-frame clones only, not all of them. The data show 100,000 or so clones, 81% seen once. Material for sequencing was PBMCs. The TCR originated in a man aged 35 to 55 in good health and CMV-seronegative.

The CDR3 DNA reads as TGTGCCAGCAGGCCGACAGGGGCTATTGAAGCTTTCTTT. This gives the protein CASRPTGAIEAFF. The chain joins TRBV11-1 to TRBJ1-1; TRBD1 aligns across 8 bases. Germline CDR1 reads SGHAT; CDR2 reads FQDESV (reference sequence). CDR3 length: 13 residues. With 6 bases clipped from V and 7 bases from J, the junction kept 7 bases outside the gene matches.